This TCR beta chain was found in a study of T cell responses to AZD1222 COVID-19 vaccine. Findings and limits, study-wide: Among the donors, most were white British and more were female, and clonal diversity was possibly underestimated. Only after the peak T cell response were repertoires sampled.

V was trimmed by 7 bases and J by 0 bases, leaving 10 bases between them. This CDR3 has 13 residues. Germline CDR1 is SNHLY and CDR2 is FYNNEI. Comment on this clone: Its antigen is still unknown.

Generated by immunoSEQ multiplex PCR, the TCRdb table keeps only in-frame clones and is missing some. The data show tens of thousands of clones, with just under 80% seen just once and less than 25% held by the top ten. This TCR derives from an adult who received the MenACWY meningococcal vaccine as a control. Sample: peripheral blood, taken 28 days after the second dose of the MenACWY control vaccine. V gene TRBV2 combines with J gene TRBJ2-7; D is unresolved. The CDR3 nucleotides are TGTGCCAGCATACTCCCCGTCTCCTACGAGCAGTACTTC. Translated: CASILPVSYEQYF.